These 17 T cell receptor beta chains were sequenced from one sample in a study of regulatory T cells in long-lasting Graves disease. Arm-PCR of CDR3 regions and iRepertoire HTBI primers were the basis on which TCR beta libraries were built. TCRdb re-derived calls from the multiplex PCR reads in MiXCR, one entry per CDR3 protein. The sample has 350,000 to 450,000 distinct CDR3 sequences, around 23% seen once; the top ten hold 25% to 30%. Time point described: persistent/refractory GD, antithyroid drugs over 5 years with positive TRAb. Extracted RNA from PBMCs served as the source of the TCR library. This sample comprised peripheral blood mononuclear cells (PBMCs), obtained when the disease was refractory, from a patient treated with antithyroid drugs. These receptors were taken from a woman in her forties with Graves disease.

The V gene is TRBV19, the J gene TRBJ1-1; D is undetermined. The ends were cut back, 4 bases at V and 4 bases at J, with 10 bases in the middle. The germline V gene has CDR1 LNHDA and CDR2 SQIVND (reference sequence). The CDR3 length is 13 residues. The CDR3 DNA follows: TGTGCCAGTAGTACGGGATCTCTCACTGAAGCTTTCTTT. This translates into CASSTGSLTEAFF.

The V gene is TRBV4-1, the J gene TRBJ1-1, with 8 bases aligning to TRBD1. V lost 7 bases, J lost 0 bases, and 4 bases stayed unmatched. CDR1 MGHRA and CDR2 YSYEKL come from the germline V gene. The CDR3 runs to 14 residues. The CDR3 is CASNPRGLNTEAFF. DNA for the CDR3: TGCGCCAGCAATCCCAGGGGGCTGAACACTGAAGCTTTCTTT.

This clonotype was detected a few times. The rearrangement uses TRBV12-3 or TRBV12-4 and TRBJ2-1; D perhaps matches TRBD1 (5 bases). The ends were cut back, 3 bases at V and 0 bases at J, with 9 bases in the middle. This CDR3 has 15 residues. The CDR3, as DNA: TGTGCCAGCAGTTTGAGCGACAGCTCCTACAATGAGCAGTTCTTC. Translating it yields CASSLSDSSYNEQFF.

Note on this clonotype: Mismatch with germline at one junction end may stem from a read error. V is TRBV3-1 and J is TRBJ1-6; D might be TRBD1 (5 bases). The CDR3 length is 14 residues. Per germline, CDR1 LGHDT and CDR2 YNNKEL (reference sequence). The CDR3 DNA is TGTGCGACCGGACGGGGCTCCTATAATTCACCCCCCCACTTT. Protein product: CATGRGSYNSPPHF.

This clonotype was counted ten times or more. The rearrangement joins TRBV28 to TRBJ2-7, with D tentatively TRBD2 (6 bases). The V gene's germline CDR1 is MDHEN and CDR2 SYDVKM. CDR3 size: 14 residues. Trimming shortened V by 2 bases and J by 1 base, and 9 bases separated the two germline ends. CDR3 DNA sequence: TGTGCCAGCAGTTTACGTGGGAGGTCCTACGAGCAGTACTTC. Amino acids: CASSLRGRSYEQYF. The full variable domain, in which reference TRBV28 and TRBJ2-7 provide the parts outside the CDR3, is DVKVTQSSRYLVKRTGEKVFLECVQDMDHENMFWYRQDPGLGLRLIYFSYDVKMKEKGDIPEGYSVSREKKERFSLILESASTNQTSMYLCASSLRGRSYEQYFGPGTRLTVT.

Ten or more counts support this clonotype. This chain joins TRBV28 and TRBJ1-2; 7 nucleotides match TRBD1. This CDR3 spans 16 amino acids. Germline V lookup: CDR1 MDHEN, CDR2 SYDVKM. J lost 4 bases, V lost 4 bases, and 12 bases had no gene match. Written as DNA, the CDR3 is TGTGCCAGCAGTTCCTCTCGACAGGGAAGCCTCTATGGCTACACCTTC. This sequence encodes CASSSSRQGSLYGYTF.

At least ten counts were recorded for this clonotype. V and J are TRBV12-3 or TRBV12-4 and TRBJ1-5; 7 bases map to TRBD1. Trimming cost V 11 bases and J 1 base; bases outside gene matches: 11. The length of the CDR3 is 15 residues. The CDR3 DNA reads TGTGCCGGACATAAAGGGGGCGAAAGCAATCAGCCCCAGCATTTT. It codes for CAGHKGGESNQPQHF.

This clonotype was observed at least ten times. The chain links TRBV10-1 to TRBJ2-7, with 8 nucleotides matching TRBD1. The CDR3 runs to 15 residues. With 5 bases clipped from V and 7 bases from J, the junction kept 13 bases outside the gene matches. From germline, CDR1 is WNHNN and CDR2 SYGVQD (reference sequence). This CDR3 reads CASSPERGRGLEQYF. The CDR3 DNA reads as TGCGCCAGCAGTCCGGAAAGGGGCAGGGGGCTGGAGCAGTACTTC.

This clonotype was recorded many times. This chain uses TRBV6-1 with TRBJ1-4, with 9 bases that match TRBD1. V was pared by 6 bases and J by 4 bases, with 3 bases of the junction left unmatched. Per the germline V gene, CDR1 is MNHNS and CDR2 is SASEGT. The CDR3 runs 14 residues. The CDR3 is CASSAGQGNEKLFF. CDR3 nucleotides: TGTGCCAGCAGCGCGGGACAGGGTAATGAAAAACTGTTTTTT.

This chain links TRBV12-3 or TRBV12-4 with TRBJ2-5; 7 nucleotides agree with TRBD2. The CDR3 loop spans 15 amino acids. The ends lost 3 bases at V and 0 bases at J; junction bases unmatched: 4. The CDR3 here is CASSFFSGYQETQYF. In DNA form, the CDR3 reads TGTGCCAGCAGTTTTTTTAGCGGGTACCAAGAGACCCAGTACTTC.

This clonotype has a handful of counts. This sequence joins TRBV7-9 and TRBJ2-2, with 9 bases fitting TRBD2. The ends lost 2 bases at V and 2 bases at J; junction bases unmatched: 12. Germline V gene lookup returns CDR1 SEHNR and CDR2 FQNEAQ (reference sequence). CDR3 length: 19 amino acids. CDR3 protein: CASSLRAGLAWGNTGELFF. For the CDR3, the DNA is TGTGCCAGCAGCTTACGCGCGGGACTAGCCTGGGGAAACACCGGGGAGCTGTTTTTT.

Points on this clonotype: This sequence may be a read error, since a much larger clone differs from it by one base. This chain connects TRBV28 to TRBJ2-5, with D perhaps matching TRBD1 (6 bases). CDR3 length equals 14 residues. Deletions cut 5 bases from V and 8 bases from J, with 18 bases between. Germline CDR1 and CDR2: MDHEN and SYDVKM. CDR3 bases: TGTGCCAGCAGTAACTACAGGGTGGGCGACACCCAGTACTTC. Translation gives CASSNYRVGDTQYF.

This clonotype occurred many times. The chain links TRBV12-3 or TRBV12-4 to TRBJ1-1; the D is unclear. The CDR3 has 14 amino acids. Trimming stripped 0 bases from V and 0 bases from J, with 5 bases between. CDR3 nucleotide sequence: TGTGCCAGCAGTTTAGCTCGAATGAACACTGAAGCTTTCTTT. It specifies CASSLARMNTEAFF.

This clonotype appeared a few times. The chain has TRBV9 and TRBJ2-7; TRBD1 agrees at 7 bases. With V trimmed by 3 bases and J by 6 bases, 6 bases remained unmatched. The germline V gene encodes CDR1 SGDLS and CDR2 YYNGEE. The CDR3 runs 13 residues. CDR3 loop: CASSATGAGEQYF. CDR3 sequence (DNA): TGTGCCAGCAGCGCCACAGGGGCGGGCGAGCAGTACTTC.

As regards this clonotype: This may arise from a read error, as a much more abundant clone is one base away. The chain is built from TRBV28 and TRBJ2-2; 7 nucleotides agree with TRBD1. CDR1 and CDR2 (germline): MDHEN, SYDVKM. The CDR3 totals 15 residues. The ends lost 6 bases at V and 6 bases at J; junction bases unmatched: 10. The chain's CDR3 is CASRLRKGAAGELFF. The CDR3 nucleotides read TGTGCCAGCAGGCTTCGGAAGGGGGCCGCCGGGGAGCTGTTTTTT.

The CDR3 here is CASSAGQGVDEQYF. For the CDR3, the DNA is TGTGCCAGCAGCGCGGGACAGGGCGTCGACGAGCAGTACTTC. The chain uses TRBV2 and TRBJ2-7; 9 bases fit TRBD1. CDR3 length: 14 residues. Germline CDR1 reads SNHLY; CDR2 reads FYNNEI. Trimming took 6 bases from V and 5 from J; bases not matched to a gene: 8.

In this sample, this clonotype turned up a few times. The rearrangement links TRBV7-8 to TRBJ1-4; no definite D call. The CDR3 is made up of 17 amino acids. Germline V CDR1 and CDR2: SGHVS, FQNEAQ. Trimming removed 4 bases at V and 3 bases at J, with 18 bases between. The CDR3 loop reads CASSSSPPSDSNEKLFF. CDR3 bases: TGTGCCAGCAGCTCCTCCCCCCCTTCCGATTCTAATGAAAAACTGTTTTTT.